This is a list of T cell receptor beta chains from one sample in a study of vaccination effects on CD4 cells after COVID-19. Only in-frame clones appear in the TCRdb table, and some are missing; sequencing was by immunoSEQ multiplex PCR. The sample carries around 83,000 clones, about 74% recorded once. No antigen is known for these receptors. The sample here was CD4+ T cells from PBMCs cultured with HCoV-229E spike peptides, taken before COVID-19 vaccination. The receptors were gathered from a human donor who received a COVID-19 vaccine. Each CDR3 is given with its conserved first and last residue. A D gene is named only where the DNA matches it firmly. Some rows mark clone size as missing; the rest say once, few, many or name a class of expanded clone.

v_gene	j_gene	abundance	d_gene	CDR3aa	CDR3nt
TRBV4-3	TRBJ1-6	.	TRBD1	CASSQAPGTGNSPLHF	TGCGCCAGCAGCCAAGCACCCGGGACAGGCAATTCACCCCTCCACTTT
TRBV13	TRBJ2-6	.	.	CASSSAQRTVTNSGANVLTF	TGTGCCAGCAGCTCAGCCCAACGTACGGTTACAAACTCTGGGGCCAACGTCCTGACTTTC
TRBV2	TRBJ1-2	few	.	CASGEGTGYTF	TGTGCCAGCGGTGAGGGAACCGGCTACACCTTC
TRBV27	TRBJ1-5	.	.	CASTPRAGNQPQHF	TGTGCCAGCACCCCTCGGGCTGGCAATCAGCCCCAGCATTTT
TRBV30	TRBJ1-2	few	.	CAWSKEGRHYGYTF	TGTGCCTGGAGTAAAGAGGGCCGCCACTATGGCTACACCTTC
TRBV10-3	TRBJ1-5	.	.	CAISESSNQPQHF	TGTGCCATCAGTGAGTCATCAAATCAGCCCCAGCATTTT
TRBV11-1	TRBJ2-5	.	TRBD1	CASSSRQGSRETQYF	TGTGCCAGCAGCAGCCGACAGGGGTCCCGAGAGACCCAGTACTTC
TRBV2	TRBJ1-1	.	TRBD1	CASRRDRDTEAFF	TGTGCCAGCAGACGAGACAGGGACACTGAAGCTTTCTTT
TRBV7-2	TRBJ1-3	.	.	CASSPPRGNGNTIYF	TGTGCCAGCAGCCCCCCTCGAGGGAACGGAAACACCATATATTTT
TRBV6-6	TRBJ2-3	.	.	CASSGLATDTQYF	TGTGCCAGCAGTGGGCTAGCCACAGATACGCAGTATTTT
TRBV3-1/TRBV3-2	TRBJ2-2	.	.	CASTFTGELFF	TGTGCCAGCACCTTCACCGGGGAGCTGTTTTTT
TRBV30	TRBJ1-4	.	TRBD1	CAWTEQGAGKLFF	TGTGCCTGGACCGAGCAGGGGGCTGGAAAACTGTTTTTT
TRBV3-1/TRBV3-2	TRBJ2-1	few	.	CASSPYQGEQFF	TGTGCCAGCAGCCCATACCAGGGGGAGCAGTTCTTC
TRBV7-2	TRBJ1-2	.	.	CASSLVGGNYGYTF	TGTGCCAGCAGCTTAGTGGGCGGGAACTATGGCTACACCTTC
TRBV30	TRBJ1-6	.	TRBD1	CAWRQGASYNSPLHF	TGTGCCTGGAGACAGGGGGCATCCTATAATTCACCCCTCCACTTT
TRBV19	TRBJ1-1	.	.	CASSRAREMNTEAFF	TGTGCCAGTAGCCGGGCGCGGGAGATGAACACTGAAGCTTTCTTT
TRBV9	TRBJ2-5	.	.	CASSPDLDPRTQYF	TGTGCCAGCAGCCCCGATTTAGACCCTCGGACCCAGTACTTC
TRBV19	TRBJ1-3	.	.	CASSMTGAGNTIYF	TGTGCCAGTAGTATGACAGGCGCTGGAAACACCATATATTTT
TRBV2	TRBJ1-4	.	.	CASSKEGGSEKLFF	TGTGCCAGCAGTAAGGAGGGAGGGTCAGAAAAACTGTTTTTT
TRBV5-4	TRBJ1-4	.	.	CASSSGGLVEKLFF	TGTGCCAGCAGCTCCGGTGGGCTCGTGGAAAAACTGTTTTTT
TRBV6-6	TRBJ2-1	.	TRBD1	CATEDRGSEQFF	TGTGCCACCGAAGACAGGGGGAGTGAGCAGTTCTTC
TRBV6-5	TRBJ1-2	.	.	CGRGWGAGYTF	TGTGGTCGCGGGTGGGGGGCTGGCTACACCTTC
TRBV15	TRBJ1-2	.	.	CATSRDGTLNYGYTF	TGTGCCACCAGCAGAGACGGAACTCTTAACTATGGCTACACCTTC
TRBV2	TRBJ1-5	few	.	CASSGEGEPQHF	TGTGCCAGCAGTGGCGAGGGTGAGCCCCAGCATTTT
TRBV27	TRBJ2-5	.	.	CASSSARGGWETQYF	TGTGCCAGCAGTTCCGCCAGGGGAGGGTGGGAGACCCAGTACTTC
TRBV10-3	TRBJ1-4	once	.	CAISESGEKLFF	TGTGCCATCAGTGAGTCGGGAGAAAAACTGTTTTTT
TRBV24-1	TRBJ1-2	.	TRBD1	CATSDRTGYGYTF	TGTGCCACCAGTGACCGGACAGGGTACGGCTACACCTTC
TRBV5-5	TRBJ1-6	few	TRBD1	CASSKTGTGGVSPLHF	TGTGCCAGCAGCAAAACGGGGACAGGGGGCGTTTCACCCCTCCACTTT